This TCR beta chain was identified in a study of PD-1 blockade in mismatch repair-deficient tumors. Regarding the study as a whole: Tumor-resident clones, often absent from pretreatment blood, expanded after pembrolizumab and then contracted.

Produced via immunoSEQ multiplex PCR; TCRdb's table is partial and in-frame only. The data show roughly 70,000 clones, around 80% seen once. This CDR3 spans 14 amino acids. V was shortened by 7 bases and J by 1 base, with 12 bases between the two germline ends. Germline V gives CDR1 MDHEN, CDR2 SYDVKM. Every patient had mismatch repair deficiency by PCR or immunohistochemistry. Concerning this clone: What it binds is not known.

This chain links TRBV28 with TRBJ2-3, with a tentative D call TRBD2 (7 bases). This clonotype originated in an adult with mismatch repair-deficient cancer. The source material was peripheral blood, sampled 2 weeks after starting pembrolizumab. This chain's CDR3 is CASNGGAGTDTQYF. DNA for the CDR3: TGTGCCAGCAATGGGGGGGCCGGCACAGATACGCAGTATTTT. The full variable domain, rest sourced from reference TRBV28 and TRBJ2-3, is DVKVTQSSRYLVKRTGEKVFLECVQDMDHENMFWYRQDPGLGLRLIYFSYDVKMKEKGDIPEGYSVSREKKERFSLILESASTNQTSMYLCASNGGAGTDTQYFGPGTRLTVL.